This TCR beta chain was found in a study of ipilimumab plus nivolumab after autologous stem cell transplantation. Checkpoint therapy with ipilimumab 1 mg/kg began 14 to 28 days after transplant. Patients received nivolumab 3 mg/kg at weeks 1, 4, 7, 10, then fortnightly to week 26. The CDR3 is 15 amino acids. The trim removed 6 bases at V and 1 base at J, leaving 2 bases unmatched. Germline lookup yields CDR1 LNHDA and CDR2 SQIVND (reference sequence). The table came from immunoSEQ multiplex PCR; TCRdb's copy has only in-frame clones and leaves some out. The table records 3,000 or so clones, under 85% of them present only once.

The sequence came from a male donor with primary mediastinal lymphoma. The chain recombines TRBV19 with TRBJ2-3, with 12 positions matching TRBD2. The specimen was PBMCs, collected in a trial of ipilimumab plus nivolumab as post-transplant consolidation. CDR3 sequence reads: CASRRLAGGTDTQYF. CDR3 in DNA: TGTGCCAGTAGGCGACTAGCGGGAGGCACAGATACGCAGTATTTT.